The 27 T cell receptor beta chains presented below share a single source sample, sequenced in a study of vaccination effects on CD4 cells after COVID-19 (dated by TCRdb to the early 2020s). The ViraFEST assay stimulated PBMC with viral peptide pools and then used TCR sequencing to identify antigen-specific CD4+ T cell clonotypes by expansion. After 10 days of culture, CD4+ T cells were isolated with the EasySep CD4+ T cell isolation kit. Participants received two doses of either the BNT162b2 or the mRNA-1273 mRNA SARS-CoV-2 vaccine. These receptors lack a known antigen. The library was produced with the immunoSEQ multiplex PCR assay. What TCRdb holds here is the immuneACCESS table cut down to in-frame rearrangements. Part of the clones is not present; checked against another copy, under half of the missing clones reflect an unresolved V gene, and the others are unexplained. Recorded for this sample are around 30,000 clones; more than 55% of them occurred a single time. About 8.4% of the sample is held by the ten biggest clonotypes.

This specimen consisted of CD4+ T cells from PBMCs cultured with SARS-CoV-2 spike peptides, obtained after COVID-19 vaccination. The sample's cell subset or site label, in plain terms: SARS-CoV-2 spike overlapping peptide pool stimulation. The receptors shown here come from a human donor who received a COVID-19 vaccine.

V usage is TRBV6-5 and J usage is TRBJ1-2; 7 bases align to TRBD1. The CDR3 sequence is 14 residues long. With 4 bases clipped from V and 3 bases from J, the junction kept 5 bases outside the gene matches. Per germline, CDR1 MNHEY and CDR2 SVGAGI. CDR3 in DNA: TGTGCCAGCAGTTTGGGCGGGACAGACTATGGCTACACCTTC. Translation gives CASSLGGTDYGYTF.

V usage is TRBV11-3 and J usage is TRBJ2-7; D is possibly TRBD1 or TRBD2 (5 bases each). The CDR3 has 15 amino acids. Germline loops: CDR1 SGHNT, CDR2 YENEEA. V lost 3 bases, J lost 4 bases, and 16 bases lay in between. In DNA form, the CDR3 reads TGTGCCAGCAGCTTCATGGGGGACGGAGGATACGAGCAGTACTTC. Its protein is CASSFMGDGGYEQYF.

J is TRBJ2-7 and V is TRBV18; D is possibly TRBD2 (5 bases). The V gene's germline CDR1 is KGHSH and CDR2 LQKENI. The CDR3 is made up of 15 amino acids. Between the trimmed V and J ends, which lost 1 base and 3 bases, there was a span of 13 bases. CDR3 nucleotide sequence: TGTGCCAGCTCACCACGGGAGAAGGTGAGCTACGAGCAGTACTTC. It specifies CASSPREKVSYEQYF. Using reference TRBV18 and TRBJ2-7 for the parts outside the CDR3, the full variable domain is NAGVMQNPRHLVRRRGQEARLRCSPMKGHSHVYWYRQLPEEGLKFMVYLQKENIIDESGMPKERFSAEFPKEGPSILRIQQVVRGDSAAYFCASSPREKVSYEQYFGPGTRLTVT.

The chain links TRBV9 to TRBJ2-2; weak D call: TRBD1 (6 bases). Germline loops: CDR1 SGDLS, CDR2 YYNGEE. The CDR3 totals 15 residues. The V end was cut by 3 bases, the J end by 4 bases, with 13 bases between. For the CDR3, the DNA is TGTGCCAGCAGCGAGGGACACAAGGGCACCGGGGAGCTGTTTTTT. Translated, it gives CASSEGHKGTGELFF.

This sequence joins TRBV21-1 and TRBJ2-5. TRBV21-1 is annotated as a pseudogene. This CDR3 comprises 17 residues. Written as DNA, the CDR3 is TGTGCCAGCAGCAAACAGCACCGGGTACTTATGGGGGAGACCCAGTACTTC. Its translation is CASSKQHRVLMGETQYF.

This sequence joins TRBV6-5 and TRBJ1-2, with D possibly matching TRBD1 (5 bases). Trimming removed 4 bases at V and 7 bases at J, with 16 bases between. The CDR3 covers 14 residues. Germline CDR1 and CDR2: MNHEY and SVGAGI. CDR3 residues: CASSSSPGLTGYTF. CDR3 bases: TGTGCCAGCAGTTCTTCTCCGGGACTTACTGGCTACACCTTC.

This clone was recorded only once. The chain couples TRBV9 to TRBJ2-1; 12 bases are a match to TRBD2. Germline V gene data show CDR1 as SGDLS and CDR2 as YYNGEE. The CDR3 has 16 amino acids. V trimming: 2 bases; J trimming: 1 base; junction bases outside the gene matches: 1. The CDR3: CASSVGTSGSYNEQFF. CDR3 nucleotides: TGTGCCAGCAGCGTCGGGACTAGCGGGTCCTACAATGAGCAGTTCTTC.

This chain uses TRBV6-5 with TRBJ1-6; D is unclear. CDR3 length: 16 amino acids. Germline V gene sequence: CDR1 MNHEY, CDR2 SVGAGI. V shed 4 bases and J shed 9 bases, with 19 bases lying between them. The CDR3 is CASSLRSSEVGSPLHF. CDR3 nucleotide sequence: TGTGCCAGCAGTTTACGTTCTTCGGAGGTGGGTTCACCCCTCCACTTT.

The chain uses TRBV19 and TRBJ1-5; 8 bases line up with TRBD1. CDR1 LNHDA and CDR2 SQIVND come from the germline V gene (reference sequence). The CDR3 sequence is 15 residues long. The V segment lost 4 bases and the J segment 2 bases; nucleotides outside the gene matches: 4. The CDR3 nucleotides are TGTGCCAGTAGTACAGGGGGCTTAGGCAATCAGCCCCAGCATTTT. This encodes CASSTGGLGNQPQHF. Together with reference TRBV19 and TRBJ1-5, the CDR3 gives the full variable domain: DGGITQSPKYLFRKEGQNVTLSCEQNLNHDAMYWYRQDPGQGLRLIYYSQIVNDFQKGDIAEGYSVSREKKESFPLTVTSAQKNPTAFYLCASSTGGLGNQPQHFGDGTRLSIL.

The J gene is TRBJ1-4, the V gene TRBV24-1; weak D call: TRBD1 (5 bases). Germline CDR1 reads KGHDR; CDR2 reads SFDVKD. V dropped 5 bases and J dropped 2 bases, with 11 bases sitting between them. There are 15 residues in the CDR3. This CDR3 is CATSGGGGTNEKLFF. The CDR3 coding sequence is TGTGCCACCAGTGGCGGCGGGGGGACTAATGAAAAACTGTTTTTT.

The chain is built from TRBV7-9 and TRBJ1-3; D is possibly TRBD1 (5 bases). The V end lost 7 bases, the J end lost 1 base, and 17 bases lay between the germline ends. This CDR3 is 16 amino acids long. Germline V gene lookup returns CDR1 SEHNR and CDR2 FQNEAQ (reference sequence). Here the CDR3 DNA reads TGTGCCAGCATCCAGTCGGGGGAGGATTCTGGAAACACCATATATTTT. Its translation is CASIQSGEDSGNTIYF.

The chain employs TRBV11-3 and TRBJ2-2; 13 bases are a match to TRBD2. Germline V gene lookup returns CDR1 SGHNT and CDR2 YENEEA. V trimming: 0 bases; J trimming: 5 bases; junction bases outside the gene matches: 9. The CDR3 extends over 19 amino acids. The CDR3 nucleotides read TGTGCCAGCAGCTTAGAGGGAAGACTAGCGGGAGGCGGGACCGGGGAGCTGTTTTTT. As protein: CASSLEGRLAGGGTGELFF.

This chain uses TRBV6-5 with TRBJ1-3; 7 bases map to TRBD1. The CDR3 is made up of 13 amino acids. V was pared by 8 bases and J by 7 bases, with 8 bases of the junction left unmatched. Looked up from germline, CDR1 is MNHEY and CDR2 is SVGAGI. The CDR3: CASRRDSVNTIYF. In DNA form, the CDR3 reads TGTGCCAGCCGCCGGGACAGTGTGAACACCATATATTTT.

This clone was seen a handful of times. The V gene is TRBV14, the J gene TRBJ2-7; no clear D. V was clipped by 1 base and J by 1 base, with 11 bases between them. The germline gives CDR1 SGHDN, CDR2 FVKESK. This CDR3 has 15 amino acids. CDR3 sequence reads: CASSQGKGWSYEQYF. The CDR3, as DNA: TGTGCCAGCAGCCAAGGAAAGGGTTGGTCCTACGAGCAGTACTTC.

In this sample, this clone turned up once. This sequence joins TRBV18 and TRBJ1-2; TRBD1 aligns across 9 bases. With 6 bases clipped from V and 8 bases from J, the junction kept 7 bases outside the gene matches. The CDR3 contains 13 residues. Germline CDR1 reads KGHSH; CDR2 reads LQKENI. The chain's CDR3 is CASSPGQGSGYTF. CDR3 in DNA: TGTGCCAGCTCCCCGGGACAGGGTAGCGGCTACACCTTC. Filled out from reference TRBV18 and TRBJ1-2, the complete variable domain reads NAGVMQNPRHLVRRRGQEARLRCSPMKGHSHVYWYRQLPEEGLKFMVYLQKENIIDESGMPKERFSAEFPKEGPSILRIQQVVRGDSAAYFCASSPGQGSGYTFGSGTRLTVV.

The genes are TRBV13 and TRBJ1-2, with D hard to call. Trimming removed 1 base at V and 8 bases at J, with 5 bases between. Germline CDR1 and CDR2: PRHDT and FYEKMQ (reference sequence). The CDR3 contains 11 residues. The CDR3 reads CASSLVAGYTF. CDR3 DNA: TGTGCCAGCAGCTTAGTGGCCGGCTACACCTTC.

The rearrangement links TRBV11-2 to TRBJ1-2; D call uncertain. Germline CDR1 SGHAT, CDR2 FQNNGV. There are 15 residues in the CDR3. The V end lost 1 base, the J end lost 4 bases, and 13 bases lay between the germline ends. This CDR3 is CASSLGHRGPYGYTF. CDR3 nucleotide sequence: TGTGCCAGCAGCTTAGGTCATCGGGGTCCCTATGGCTACACCTTC.

The table lists this clone with a few counts. The rearrangement links TRBV6-6 to TRBJ1-6, with 7 bases aligning to TRBD1. The CDR3 is 15 amino acids. The germline gives CDR1 MNHNY, CDR2 SVGAGI (reference sequence). J gave up 7 bases and V 4 bases, and 7 bases lay outside the gene matches. In nucleotides, the CDR3 is TGTGCCAGCAGTTCATCCGGGACAGCAAATTCACCCCTCCACTTT. Translating it yields CASSSSGTANSPLHF.

The rearrangement links TRBV12-5 to TRBJ1-1; D unclear. Germline V gives CDR1 LGHNT, CDR2 FRNRAP. Trimming pared 3 bases from V and 1 base from J, leaving 6 bases between. The CDR3 is 13 residues long. In DNA form, the CDR3 reads TGTGCTAGTGGTTTAGGATCGAACACTGAAGCTTTCTTT. It specifies CASGLGSNTEAFF.

The rearrangement joins TRBV12-3 or TRBV12-4 to TRBJ2-5; D may correspond to TRBD1 or TRBD2 (5 bases each). The ends were cut back, 7 bases at V and 5 bases at J, with 11 bases in the middle. There are 12 residues in the CDR3. CDR3 protein: CASKAEGETQYF. In DNA form, the CDR3 reads TGTGCCAGCAAGGCCGAGGGGGAGACCCAGTACTTC.

This clone has just a few counts. The chain combines TRBV19 with TRBJ1-1, with a possible D match to TRBD1 (6 bases). Germline V gives CDR1 LNHDA, CDR2 SQIVND (reference sequence). The length of the CDR3 is 15 residues. The V end was cut by 2 bases, the J end by 4 bases, with 14 bases between. CDR3 residues: CASSIRGGLGTEAFF. The CDR3 DNA follows: TGTGCCAGTAGTATACGAGGGGGGCTCGGCACTGAAGCTTTCTTT.

V is TRBV14 and J is TRBJ2-1, with 9 bases matching TRBD1. Germline V gene data show CDR1 as SGHDN and CDR2 as FVKESK. The CDR3 contains 16 residues. V lost 0 bases and J lost 5; bases outside the gene matches: 5. The CDR3 loop is CASSQEPGQGDNEQFF. The CDR3 DNA sequence: TGTGCCAGCAGCCAAGAGCCGGGACAGGGAGACAATGAGCAGTTCTTC.

The rearrangement joins TRBV7-2 to TRBJ1-4; no reliable D call. The CDR3 spans 14 residues. Germline assignment: CDR1 SGHTA and CDR2 FQGNSA. The V and J ends lost 5 bases and 8 bases respectively, with 15 bases between them. The CDR3 sequence: CASSKGPNWEKLFF. CDR3 in DNA: TGTGCCAGCAGCAAGGGCCCGAACTGGGAAAAACTGTTTTTT. Based on the CDR3 plus reference TRBV7-2 and TRBJ1-4, the full variable domain is GAGVSQSPSNKVTEKGKDVELRCDPISGHTALYWYRQSLGQGLEFLIYFQGNSAPDKSGLPSDRFSAERTGGSVSTLTIQRTQQEDSAVYLCASSKGPNWEKLFFGSGTQLSVL.

CDR3 residues: CASSLQGVENQPQHF. The CDR3 DNA reads TGTGCCAGCAGCTTACAAGGGGTGGAGAATCAGCCCCAGCATTTT. The V gene is TRBV7-6, the J gene TRBJ1-5; a possible D gene is TRBD1 (5 bases). The CDR3 has 15 amino acids. CDR1 is SGHVS and CDR2 is FNYEAQ in the germline V gene. Between the trimmed V and J ends, which lost 2 bases and 4 bases, there was a span of 12 bases.

The chain has TRBV10-3 and TRBJ2-3; D remains ambiguous. CDR1 ENHRY and CDR2 SYGVKD come from the germline V gene. Trimming cost V 7 bases and J 6 bases, with 8 bases left between them. CDR3 length: 11 residues. The CDR3 sequence: CAITGEDTQYF. The CDR3, as DNA: TGTGCCATCACTGGCGAGGATACGCAGTATTTT.

The chain combines TRBV6-5 with TRBJ1-2; D is perhaps TRBD1 (5 bases). Trimming left V 6 bases short and J 2 bases short, with 10 bases between. The CDR3 has 13 amino acids. Germline lookup yields CDR1 MNHEY and CDR2 SVGAGI. The CDR3 coding sequence is TGTGCCAGCAGGATCGACAGAAACTATGGCTACACCTTC. Its protein product is CASRIDRNYGYTF.

V usage is TRBV18 and J usage is TRBJ1-5; the D gene is possibly TRBD1 (6 bases). The CDR3 has 12 residues. Germline V gene lookup returns CDR1 KGHSH and CDR2 LQKENI. V was trimmed by 5 bases and J by 16 bases, leaving 18 bases between them. CDR3 nucleotide sequence: TGTGCCAGCTCATCGGACAGTTCCCTTCTACATTTT. It specifies CASSSDSSLLHF.